This is a list of T cell receptor beta chains from one sample in a study of blood T cell repertoires in COVID-19. TCRdb keeps only in-frame clones here, not all; method: immunoSEQ multiplex PCR. In the table there are around 260,000 clones, 80% to 85% of which are singletons. The specimen sequenced was peripheral blood. The receptors here all came from a person aged 70 to 80 with COVID-19, enrolled during active disease. The CDR3 runs from the conserved cysteine through the conserved F or W. A D gene is named only where the DNA matches it firmly. Expanded clones get a size class; other rows say once, few or many, or leave the size out.

clone_size	v_call	j_call	d_call	cdr3_aa	cdr3_nt
NA	TRBV19	TRBJ2-1	TRBD1	CASMDRGRINEQFF	TGTGCCAGTATGGACAGGGGGCGGATCAATGAGCAGTTCTTC
NA	TRBV4-1	TRBJ2-5	NA	CASSQHRDTQETQYF	TGCGCCAGCAGCCAACACCGGGACACCCAAGAGACCCAGTACTTC
NA	TRBV27	TRBJ2-7	NA	CASSDRIVVYF	TGTGCCAGCAGTGACAGGATCGTTGTGTATTTC
NA	TRBV29-1	TRBJ1-2	TRBD1	CSVEGGQGSNGYTF	TGCAGCGTTGAGGGGGGACAGGGTAGCAATGGCTACACCTTC
NA	TRBV9	TRBJ2-3	NA	CASSVVGGSVTDTQYF	TGTGCCAGCAGCGTAGTCGGAGGGAGTGTGACAGATACGCAGTATTTT
NA	TRBV19	TRBJ2-2	TRBD1	CASTRTGGTGELFF	TGTGCCAGTACCCGGACAGGGGGCACCGGGGAGCTGTTTTTT
once	TRBV4-2	TRBJ1-1	TRBD1	CASSQGQGDRNTEAFF	TGTGCCAGCAGCCAGGGACAGGGGGACCGGAACACTGAAGCTTTCTTT
NA	TRBV7-9	TRBJ1-2	TRBD1	CASSLLGGRNYGYTF	TGTGCCAGCAGCTTATTAGGGGGCCGAAACTATGGCTACACCTTC
NA	TRBV27	TRBJ2-7	TRBD2	CASSSLAGYYEQYF	TGTGCCAGCAGTTCTCTAGCGGGGTACTACGAGCAGTACTTC
NA	TRBV27	TRBJ2-7	NA	CASSLYRTVYEQYF	TGTGCCAGCAGTTTGTACCGCACGGTATACGAGCAGTACTTC
NA	TRBV27	TRBJ1-3	NA	CASRRGGEGNTIYF	TGTGCCAGCAGGAGAGGGGGGGAAGGAAACACCATATATTTT
NA	TRBV6-4	TRBJ1-3	NA	CASIFHPKTLNSGNTIYF	TGTGCCAGCATCTTTCACCCAAAGACACTGAACTCTGGAAACACCATATATTTT
NA	TRBV9	TRBJ2-2	NA	CASSVSPAGTGELFF	TGTGCCAGCAGCGTATCACCAGCGGGCACCGGGGAGCTGTTTTTT
NA	TRBV3-1/TRBV3-2	TRBJ1-6	NA	CASSPLSVSYNSPLHF	TGTGCCAGCAGCCCCTTGAGTGTCTCCTATAATTCACCCCTCCACTTT
NA	TRBV27	TRBJ1-2	NA	CASRRGGHLYGYTF	TGTGCCAGCAGGAGGGGGGGCCACCTCTATGGCTACACCTTC
NA	TRBV15	TRBJ1-4	NA	CATSRDLGSPGNEKLFF	TGTGCCACCAGCAGAGATCTTGGGAGCCCGGGAAATGAAAAACTGTTTTTT
NA	TRBV4-3	TRBJ2-7	TRBD1	CASSLRQGDEQYF	TGCGCCAGCAGCCTCCGACAGGGGGACGAGCAGTACTTC
NA	TRBV19	TRBJ1-2	NA	CASSTPSGGGYTF	TGTGCCAGTAGTACCCCGTCCGGGGGGGGCTACACCTTC
NA	TRBV4-3	TRBJ2-1	TRBD2	CASSLSVPGLAGGDEQFF	TGCGCCAGCAGCCTATCCGTCCCCGGACTAGCGGGAGGCGATGAGCAGTTCTTC
NA	TRBV9	TRBJ2-5	NA	CASSVEQDFGGETQYF	TGTGCCAGCAGCGTAGAGCAAGACTTCGGAGGAGAGACCCAGTACTTC
NA	TRBV9	TRBJ1-1	TRBD1	CASSVGLLWGQVNTEAFF	TGTGCCAGCAGCGTAGGGCTGTTGTGGGGACAGGTGAACACTGAAGCTTTCTTT
NA	TRBV15	TRBJ2-1	TRBD1	CATSPRGGGYNEQFF	TGTGCCACCAGCCCGCGAGGGGGCGGGTACAATGAGCAGTTCTTC
NA	TRBV28	TRBJ1-3	TRBD1	CASSFGQGGWNTIYF	TGTGCCAGCAGTTTCGGACAGGGGGGGTGGAACACCATATATTTT
NA	TRBV7-8	TRBJ1-5	TRBD1	CASSLDRRNQPQHF	TGTGCCAGCAGCTTGGACAGGAGAAATCAGCCCCAGCATTTT
NA	TRBV5-5	TRBJ1-5	NA	CASSFSGDSNQPQHF	TGTGCCAGCAGCTTTTCCGGGGATAGCAATCAGCCCCAGCATTTT
few	TRBV5-1	TRBJ2-2	TRBD1	CASSSGGATGELFF	TGCGCCAGCAGCTCAGGGGGTGCCACCGGGGAGCTGTTTTTT
NA	TRBV2	TRBJ1-1	NA	CASRFQKNTEAFF	TGTGCCAGCAGGTTTCAAAAGAACACTGAAGCTTTCTTT
once	TRBV18	TRBJ2-3	TRBD2	CASSPLRLAGPQASTDTQYF	TGTGCCAGCTCACCACTGAGACTAGCGGGTCCCCAGGCTAGCACAGATACGCAGTATTTT
NA	TRBV9	TRBJ2-1	NA	CASSGQNNEQFF	TGTGCCAGCAGCGGCCAGAACAATGAGCAGTTCTTC
NA	TRBV11-2	TRBJ2-3	NA	CASSLDPRDTQYF	TGTGCCAGCAGCTTAGACCCCAGGGATACGCAGTATTTT
NA	TRBV19	TRBJ2-5	TRBD2	CASSTPGLGIQETQYF	TGTGCCAGTAGTACGCCGGGACTAGGGATCCAAGAGACCCAGTACTTC
once	TRBV20-1	TRBJ1-4	NA	CSASDGGEKLFF	TGCAGTGCTAGTGACGGGGGGGAAAAACTGTTTTTT
NA	TRBV9	TRBJ2-7	TRBD1	CASSRGQGAYEQYF	TGTGCCAGCAGCCGTGGACAGGGAGCCTACGAGCAGTACTTC
NA	TRBV5-6	TRBJ1-5	NA	CASSLMGTIGVQPQHF	TGTGCCAGCAGCTTGATGGGGACAATAGGTGTTCAGCCCCAGCATTTT
NA	TRBV4-3	TRBJ1-5	NA	CASSRLGSNQPQHF	TGCGCCAGCAGCCGACTCGGGAGCAATCAGCCCCAGCATTTT
NA	TRBV6-2/TRBV6-3	TRBJ2-2	TRBD2	CASSKGTSVTGELFF	TGTGCCAGTAGTAAGGGAACTAGCGTTACCGGGGAGCTGTTTTTT
NA	TRBV9	TRBJ2-1	NA	CASSVSGGSSGYEQFF	TGTGCCAGCAGCGTAAGCGGTGGTAGTAGCGGCTATGAGCAGTTCTTC
once	TRBV3-1/TRBV3-2	TRBJ2-3	NA	CASLLAGSTDTQYF	TGTGCCAGCCTTTTGGCGGGAAGCACAGATACGCAGTATTTT
NA	TRBV5-1	TRBJ1-5	TRBD1	CASSLVWDRGTRQPQHF	TGCGCCAGCAGCTTGGTATGGGACAGGGGTACGAGGCAGCCCCAGCATTTT